This T cell receptor beta chain is drawn from a study of T cells after yellow fever vaccination. Study-level findings and limits: Contamination by abundant bulk-population clonotypes could be present in FACS-sorted repertoires.

Worth noting for this clonotype: Its antigen is as yet unknown.

Template switching by 5'RACE produced TCR cDNA, adding a universal primer site and UMIs. TCRdb re-called the 5' RACE reads with MiXCR, one entry per CDR3 protein. Here the sample spans about 400,000 distinct CDR3 sequences, 6.2% being singletons. Looked up from germline, CDR1 is WNHNN and CDR2 is SYGVQD (reference sequence). V shed 10 bases and J shed 5 bases, with 13 bases lying between them. This CDR3 has 12 amino acids. The chain employs TRBV10-1 and TRBJ2-3, with D unresolved. This receptor was taken from a man aged 25 to 40 who received the YFV17D yellow fever vaccine. Sequencing was performed on PBMCs, taken 5 days after the yellow fever booster vaccination. The CDR3 DNA reads TGCGCCACCCAGACAAGTGGAGATACGCAGTATTTT. Protein: CATQTSGDTQYF.